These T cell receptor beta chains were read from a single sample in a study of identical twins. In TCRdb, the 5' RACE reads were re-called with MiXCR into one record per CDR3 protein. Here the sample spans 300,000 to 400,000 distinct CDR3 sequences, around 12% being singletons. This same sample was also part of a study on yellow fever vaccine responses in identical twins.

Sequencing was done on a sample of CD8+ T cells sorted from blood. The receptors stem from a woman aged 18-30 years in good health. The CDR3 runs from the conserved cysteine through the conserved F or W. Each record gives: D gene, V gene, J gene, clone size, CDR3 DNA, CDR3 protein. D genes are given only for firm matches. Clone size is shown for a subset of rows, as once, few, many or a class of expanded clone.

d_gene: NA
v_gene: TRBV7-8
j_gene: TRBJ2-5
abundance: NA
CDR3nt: TGTGCCAGCAGCTTAGCACCCCCCAGGGCTGGGGAAGAGACCCAGTACTTC
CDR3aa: CASSLAPPRAGEETQYF

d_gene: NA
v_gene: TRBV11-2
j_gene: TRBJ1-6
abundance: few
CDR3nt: TGTGCCAGCAGCTTAGGCTCAGGGGTGTCACCCCTCCACTTT
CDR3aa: CASSLGSGVSPLHF

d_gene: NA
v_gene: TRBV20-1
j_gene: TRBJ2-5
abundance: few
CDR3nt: TGCAGTGCTAGTAGCCCGACTCGACCGGGACACGGGCGAGAGACCCAGTACTTC
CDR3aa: CSASSPTRPGHGRETQYF

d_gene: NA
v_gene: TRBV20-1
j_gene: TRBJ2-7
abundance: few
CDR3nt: TGCAGTGCTAGTGGGGGACCCTGGATGAGCTACGAGCAGTACTTC
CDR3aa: CSASGGPWMSYEQYF

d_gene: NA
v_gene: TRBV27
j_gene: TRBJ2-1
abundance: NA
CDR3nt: TGTGCCAGCAGACGACTCTATGCGGGGACAGTCCTGTTCTTC
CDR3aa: CASRRLYAGTVLFF

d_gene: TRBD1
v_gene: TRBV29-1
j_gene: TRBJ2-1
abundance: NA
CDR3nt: TGCAGCGTAGACCCGGGACAGGGGGCGTATGAGCAGTTCTTC
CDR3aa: CSVDPGQGAYEQFF

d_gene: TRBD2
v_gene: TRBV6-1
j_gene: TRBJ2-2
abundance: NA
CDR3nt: TGTGCCAGCAGCCACCCCCGGGGGGAGGGAAACACCGGGGAGCTGTTTTTT
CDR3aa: CASSHPRGEGNTGELFF

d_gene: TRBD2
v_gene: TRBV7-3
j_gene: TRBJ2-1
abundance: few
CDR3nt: TGTGCCAGCAGCCCACACAGCGGGAGGAGCAATGAGCAGTTCTTC
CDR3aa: CASSPHSGRSNEQFF

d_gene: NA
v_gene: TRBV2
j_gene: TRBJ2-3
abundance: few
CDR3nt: TGTGCCAGCAGTGAACCAGGCAGCCCTAGCACAGATACGCAGTATTTT
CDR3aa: CASSEPGSPSTDTQYF

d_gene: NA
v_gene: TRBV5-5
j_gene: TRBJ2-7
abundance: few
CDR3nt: TGTGCCAGCCAGTTTGGCCAGGGAACCTACGAGCAGTACTTC
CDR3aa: CASQFGQGTYEQYF

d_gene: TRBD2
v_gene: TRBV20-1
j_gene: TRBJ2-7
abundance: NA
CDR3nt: TGCAGTGCTGGACTAGCGGGGGCCTACGAGCAGTACTTC
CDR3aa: CSAGLAGAYEQYF

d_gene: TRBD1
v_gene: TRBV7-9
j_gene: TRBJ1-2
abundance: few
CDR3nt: TGTGCCAGCACCACAGGGGGAGTAGGCTATGGCTACACCTTC
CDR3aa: CASTTGGVGYGYTF

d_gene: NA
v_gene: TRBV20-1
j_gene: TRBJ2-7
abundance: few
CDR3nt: TGCAGTGCTAGAGATCGGTACTCCTACGAGCAGTACTTC
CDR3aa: CSARDRYSYEQYF

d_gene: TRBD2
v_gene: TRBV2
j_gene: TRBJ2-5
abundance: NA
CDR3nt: TGTGCCAGCAGTGCCCGCCCTCCTTTCGGGGGGGGACAAGAGACCCAGTACTTC
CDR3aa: CASSARPPFGGGQETQYF

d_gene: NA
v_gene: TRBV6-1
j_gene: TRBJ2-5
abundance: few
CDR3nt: TGTGCCAGCGCGTTGGCGCGGGCGGCAGAGACCCAGTACTTC
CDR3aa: CASALARAAETQYF

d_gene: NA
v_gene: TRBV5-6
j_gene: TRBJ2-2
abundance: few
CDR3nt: TGTGCCAGCAGCTCGAATCCGGGGGAGCTGTTTTTT
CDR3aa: CASSSNPGELFF

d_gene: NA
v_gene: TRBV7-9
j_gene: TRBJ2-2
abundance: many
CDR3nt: TGTGCCAGCAGCCATGGAGCGGGCGGGGAGCTGTTTTTT
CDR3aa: CASSHGAGGELFF

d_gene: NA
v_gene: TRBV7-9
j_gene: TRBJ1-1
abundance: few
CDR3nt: TGTGCCAGCACGGACCGACCGAACACTGAAGCTTTCTTT
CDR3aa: CASTDRPNTEAFF

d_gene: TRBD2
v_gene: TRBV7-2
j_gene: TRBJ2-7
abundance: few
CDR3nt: TGTGCCAGCAAACTAGCGGGATCCTACGAGCAGTACTTC
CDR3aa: CASKLAGSYEQYF

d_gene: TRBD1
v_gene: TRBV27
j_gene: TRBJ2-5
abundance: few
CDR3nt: TGTGCCAGCAGCTGCGGACAGGGCCAAGAGACCCAGTACTTC
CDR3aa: CASSCGQGQETQYF